These T cell receptor beta chains were read from a single sample in a study of regulatory T cells in long-lasting Graves disease. TCRdb redid the calling of the multiplex PCR reads with MiXCR, one entry per CDR3 protein. Found here are more than 400,000 distinct CDR3 sequences, roughly 15% of them singletons; the top ten hold over 8.5%. The sample was also reused in another study, on T cells in Graves' hyperthyroidism and ophthalmopathy.

Material: peripheral blood mononuclear cells (PBMCs), obtained at new diagnosis, from a patient treated with antithyroid drugs. The receptors originated from a woman aged 25-40 years with Graves disease. The conserved cysteine and the conserved F or W are not part of the CDR3 here.

V: TRBV29-1; CDR3: SVDPGQISSEAF
V: TRBV6-4; CDR3: ASSDSETHRPTDTQY
V: TRBV7-8; CDR3: ASSPNYGTENTEAF
V: TRBV2; CDR3: ASRVTQETQY
V: TRBV30; CDR3: AWSLDGADTEAF
V: TRBV9; CDR3: ASSVARGGGPETQY
V: TRBV28; CDR3: ASSPYLAGVLTGELF
V: TRBV30; CDR3: AWSPGGNEQF
V: TRBV19; CDR3: ASSIGQLYSGNTIY
V: TRBV12-3/TRBV12-4; CDR3: ASSLGAGGPWEQY
V: TRBV6-1; CDR3: ASSPRQGTGELF
V: TRBV30; CDR3: AWSPITTGFQIYEQY
V: TRBV20-1; CDR3: SARDLAGQYYNEQF
V: TRBV6-1; CDR3: ASTMRQGANTGELF
V: TRBV15; CDR3: ATSTRNEQF
V: TRBV6-1; CDR3: ASNEPPGNPGYT